The clone carrying this TCR beta chain was seen a handful of times. The V and J ends lost 4 bases and 0 bases respectively, with 22 bases between them. The germline gives CDR1 MGHRA, CDR2 YSYEKL. The CDR3 runs to 19 residues. Each CDR3 protein gets one entry after TCRdb re-called the 5' RACE reads with MiXCR. Altogether more than 90,000 distinct CDR3 sequences are present, around 14% being singletons, with the ten largest covering 2% to 2.5%. This entry belongs to a study of early T cells in non-severe SARS-CoV-2 infection. Sequenced sample: whole blood. This TCR came from an adult who was a healthcare worker with PCR-confirmed SARS-CoV-2 infection or an uninfected control (not recorded which). The chain uses TRBV4-1 and TRBJ1-5, with unresolved D. The CDR3 DNA is TGCGCCAGCAGCCGTGCTCCCCCCCCCTGGGGAAATAGCAATCAGCCCCAGCATTTT. Amino acid sequence: CASSRAPPPWGNSNQPQHF.